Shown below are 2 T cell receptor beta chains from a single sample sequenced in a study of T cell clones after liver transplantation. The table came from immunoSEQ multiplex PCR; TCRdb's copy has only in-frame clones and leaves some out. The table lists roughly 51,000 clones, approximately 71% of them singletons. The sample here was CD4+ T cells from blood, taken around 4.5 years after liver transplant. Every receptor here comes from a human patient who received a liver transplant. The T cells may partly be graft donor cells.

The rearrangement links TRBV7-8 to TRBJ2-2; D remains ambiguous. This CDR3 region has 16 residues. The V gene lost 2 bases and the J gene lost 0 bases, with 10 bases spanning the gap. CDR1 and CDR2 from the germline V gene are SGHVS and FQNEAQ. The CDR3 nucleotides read TGTGCCAGCAGCTTAACGGGTCAGACGAACACCGGGGAGCTGTTTTTT. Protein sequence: CASSLTGQTNTGELFF.

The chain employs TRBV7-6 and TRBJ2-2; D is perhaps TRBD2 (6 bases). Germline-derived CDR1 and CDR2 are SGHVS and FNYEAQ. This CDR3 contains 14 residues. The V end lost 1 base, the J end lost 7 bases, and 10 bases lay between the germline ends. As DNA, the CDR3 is TGTGCCAGCAGCTTAGGAGGCGGGGTCGGGGAGCTGTTTTTT. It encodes CASSLGGGVGELFF. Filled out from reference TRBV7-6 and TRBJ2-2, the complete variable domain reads GAGVSQSPRYKVTKRGQDVALRCDPISGHVSLYWYRQALGQGPEFLTYFNYEAQQDKSGLPNDRFSAERPEGSISTLTIQRTEQRDSAMYRCASSLGGGVGELFFGEGSRLTVL.